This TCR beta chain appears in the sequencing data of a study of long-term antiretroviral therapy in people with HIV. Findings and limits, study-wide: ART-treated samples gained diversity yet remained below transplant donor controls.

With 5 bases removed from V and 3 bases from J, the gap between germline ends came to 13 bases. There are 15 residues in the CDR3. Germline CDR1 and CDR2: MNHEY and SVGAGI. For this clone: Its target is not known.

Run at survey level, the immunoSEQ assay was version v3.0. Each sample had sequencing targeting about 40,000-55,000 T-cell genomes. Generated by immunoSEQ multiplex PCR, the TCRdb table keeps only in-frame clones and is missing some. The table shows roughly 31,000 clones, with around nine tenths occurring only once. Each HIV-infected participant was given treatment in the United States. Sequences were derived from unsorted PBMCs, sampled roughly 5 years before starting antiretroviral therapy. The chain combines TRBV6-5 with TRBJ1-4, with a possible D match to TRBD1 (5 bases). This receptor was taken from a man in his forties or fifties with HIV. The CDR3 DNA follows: TGTGCCAGCAGTCCCCAGGGATATGCTAATGAAAAACTGTTTTTT. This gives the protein CASSPQGYANEKLFF.